The 2 T cell receptor beta chains presented below share a single source sample, sequenced in a study of cytomegalovirus exposure and HLA in healthy donors. Method: immunoSEQ multiplex PCR; TCRdb's copy keeps in-frame clones and lacks some. The sample has over 200,000 clones, 90% seen once; the top ten hold around 3.1%. The sequenced sample was PBMCs. Receptor source: a woman between 25 and 40 years old in good health and CMV-seronegative.

The chain has TRBV19 and TRBJ1-4; 7 bases map to TRBD1. Germline values: CDR1 LNHDA, CDR2 SQIVND (reference sequence). CDR3 length: 17 residues. Trimming cost V 3 bases and J 3 bases; bases outside gene matches: 10. The CDR3 coding sequence is TGTGCCAGTAGTATGATGCGACAGGGAGGTTCTAATGAAAAACTGTTTTTT. It codes for CASSMMRQGGSNEKLFF. The full variable domain, its missing parts supplied by reference TRBV19 and TRBJ1-4, is DGGITQSPKYLFRKEGQNVTLSCEQNLNHDAMYWYRQDPGQGLRLIYYSQIVNDFQKGDIAEGYSVSREKKESFPLTVTSAQKNPTAFYLCASSMMRQGGSNEKLFFGSGTQLSVL.

The chain has TRBV29-1 and TRBJ2-1; perhaps TRBD2 as D (5 bases). This CDR3 is 16 amino acids long. V lost 1 base and J lost 4, with 17 bases in between. Germline values: CDR1 SQVTM, CDR2 ANQGSEA. In DNA form, the CDR3 reads TGCAGCGTTGAAGCTGATCGACCTAGACTATACAATGAGCAGTTCTTC. It is translated as CSVEADRPRLYNEQFF.